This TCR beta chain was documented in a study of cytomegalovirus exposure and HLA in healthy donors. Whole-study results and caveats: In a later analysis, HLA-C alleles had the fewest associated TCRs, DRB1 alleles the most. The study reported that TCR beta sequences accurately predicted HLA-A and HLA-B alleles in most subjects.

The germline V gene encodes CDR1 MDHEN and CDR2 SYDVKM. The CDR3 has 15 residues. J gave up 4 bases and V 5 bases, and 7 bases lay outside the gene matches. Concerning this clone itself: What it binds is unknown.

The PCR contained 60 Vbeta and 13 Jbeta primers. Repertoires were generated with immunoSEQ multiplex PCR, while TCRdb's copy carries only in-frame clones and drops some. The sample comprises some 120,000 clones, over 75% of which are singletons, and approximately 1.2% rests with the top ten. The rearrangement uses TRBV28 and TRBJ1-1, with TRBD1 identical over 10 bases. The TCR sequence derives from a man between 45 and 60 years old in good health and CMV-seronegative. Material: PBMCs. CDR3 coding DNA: TGTGCCAGCAGTCCTCCGGACAGGGGGGCCACTGAAGCTTTCTTT. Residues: CASSPPDRGATEAFF. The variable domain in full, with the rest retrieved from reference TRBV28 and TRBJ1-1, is DVKVTQSSRYLVKRTGEKVFLECVQDMDHENMFWYRQDPGLGLRLIYFSYDVKMKEKGDIPEGYSVSREKKERFSLILESASTNQTSMYLCASSPPDRGATEAFFGQGTRLTVV.